This T cell receptor (beta chain) comes out of a study of blood T cell repertoires in COVID-19. Study at large: Acute-phase and convalescent COVID-19 samples originated in the United States, Italy and Spain.

Per the germline V gene, CDR1 is MRHNA and CDR2 is SNTAGT. The CDR3 runs to 16 residues. The trim removed 6 bases at V and 3 bases at J, leaving 8 bases unmatched. This table comes from immunoSEQ multiplex PCR, and its TCRdb copy is limited to in-frame clones, with some not included. There are about 370,000 clones in the sample; more than 80% occur only once, and around 3% lies in the top ten. This clonotype originated in a young woman with COVID-19, enrolled during active disease. The V call is TRBV6-4, the J call TRBJ2-2; TRBD1 matches at 9 bases. The material sequenced was peripheral blood. Written as DNA, the CDR3 is TGTGCCAGCAGGGAAGGGGACAGGGCGGACACCGGGGAGCTGTTTTTT. Its protein product is CASREGDRADTGELFF.